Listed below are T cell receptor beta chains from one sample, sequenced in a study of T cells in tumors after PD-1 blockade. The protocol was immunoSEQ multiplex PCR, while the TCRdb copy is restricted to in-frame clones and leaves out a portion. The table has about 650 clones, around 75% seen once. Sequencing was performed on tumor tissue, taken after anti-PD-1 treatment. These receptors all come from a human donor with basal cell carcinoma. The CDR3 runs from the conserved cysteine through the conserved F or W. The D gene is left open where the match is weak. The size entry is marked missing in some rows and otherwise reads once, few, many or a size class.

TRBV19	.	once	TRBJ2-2	TGTGCCAGTAACATGGGCACCGGGGAGCTGTTTTTT	CASNMGTGELFF
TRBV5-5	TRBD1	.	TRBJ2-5	TGTGCCAGCAGCCCTCCGACAGGGGGTTTAGAGACCCAGTACTTC	CASSPPTGGLETQYF
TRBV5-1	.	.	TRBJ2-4	TGCGCCAGCAGCCCTCACAGGGCCGAAAACATTCAGTACTTC	CASSPHRAENIQYF
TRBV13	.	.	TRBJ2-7	TGTGCCAGCAGCTTAGGGCAGGGGGGCGAGCAGTACTTC	CASSLGQGGEQYF
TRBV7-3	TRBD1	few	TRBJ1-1	TGTGCCAGCAGCTTAGGTTACGGGACAGTCGCTTTCTTT	CASSLGYGTVAFF
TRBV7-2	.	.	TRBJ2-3	TGTGCCAGCAGCTTCAGGGGTGGAACAGATACGCAGTATTTT	CASSFRGGTDTQYF
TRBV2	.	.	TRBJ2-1	TGTGCCAGCAGAAGGACGGAGGGATCGCATGAGCAGTTCTTC	CASRRTEGSHEQFF
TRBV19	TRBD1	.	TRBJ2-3	TGTGCCAGTAGTACAGGACAGGGGGCAGATACGCAGTATTTT	CASSTGQGADTQYF
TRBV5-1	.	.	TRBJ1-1	TGCGCCAGCAGCTTGTTGGTGCCAGGGAACACTGAAGCTTTCTTT	CASSLLVPGNTEAFF
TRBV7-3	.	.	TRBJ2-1	TGTGCCAGCAGCTTAAGCGGTAACAATGAGCAGTTCTTC	CASSLSGNNEQFF
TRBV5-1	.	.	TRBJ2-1	TGCGCCAGCAGCTCAGGGGCCCTTACCAGCTACAATGAGCAGTTCTTC	CASSSGALTSYNEQFF
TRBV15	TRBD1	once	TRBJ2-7	TGTGCCACCAGCAGCGGACAGGGACCTTCCTACGAGCAGTACTTC	CATSSGQGPSYEQYF
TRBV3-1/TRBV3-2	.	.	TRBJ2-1	TGTGCCAGCAGCCAAGAATTCGAATCCTACAATGAGCAGTTCTTC	CASSQEFESYNEQFF
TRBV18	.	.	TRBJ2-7	TGTGCCAGCTCCGCAAGGCCGGACTCCTACGAGCAGTACTTC	CASSARPDSYEQYF
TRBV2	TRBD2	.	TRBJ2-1	TGTGCCAGCAGTGCACTGGGACTAGCGGGTTCAGAGCAGTTCTTC	CASSALGLAGSEQFF
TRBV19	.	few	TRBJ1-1	TGTGCCAGTAGTAGCCGACAGAAAACGGGGAACACTGAAGCTTTCTTT	CASSSRQKTGNTEAFF
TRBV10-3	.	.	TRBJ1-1	TGTGCCATCAGTGAAAGGGGTAACACTGAAGCTTTCTTT	CAISERGNTEAFF
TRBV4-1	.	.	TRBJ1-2	TGCGCCAGCAGCCAAGGCCATACACCGGCTAGGGTCTGGGGAGGCTACACCTTC	CASSQGHTPARVWGGYTF
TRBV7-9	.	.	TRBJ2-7	TGTGCCAGCAGCTTAGCGTTTGGCTACGAGCAGTACTTC	CASSLAFGYEQYF
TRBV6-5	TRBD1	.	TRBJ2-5	TGTGCCAGCAGTTACCAAGGACAGGGGCAAGAGACCCAGTACTTC	CASSYQGQGQETQYF
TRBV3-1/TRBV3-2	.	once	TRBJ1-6	TGTGCCAGCAGCCTCAGGGAAACCAACTCACCCCTCCACTTT	CASSLRETNSPLHF
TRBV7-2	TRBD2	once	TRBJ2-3	TGTGCCAGCAGCCGGTCTAGCGGGGGGGCATCAGATACGCAGTATTTT	CASSRSSGGASDTQYF
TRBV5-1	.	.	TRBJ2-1	TGCGCCAGCAGCTCAGGGGCCCTTACCAGCTACAATGAGCAGTTCTTC	CASSSGALTSYNEQFF
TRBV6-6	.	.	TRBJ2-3	TGTGCCAGCGGGACTTCATATGATACGCAGTATTTT	CASGTSYDTQYF
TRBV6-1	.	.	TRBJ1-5	TGTGCCAGCAGTGAGCTCGATGCTTCCCAGCCCCAGCATTTT	CASSELDASQPQHF
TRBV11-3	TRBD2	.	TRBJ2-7	TGTGCCAGCAGCATTAGCGGGGGGGCCTACGAGCAGTACTTC	CASSISGGAYEQYF
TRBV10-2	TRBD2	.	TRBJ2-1	TGCGCCAGCAGTGAACAGCGGGGGGGGCCCCTTGAGCAGTTCTTC	CASSEQRGGPLEQFF
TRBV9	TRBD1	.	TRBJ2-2	TGTGCCAGCAGCGTATCGCAGGTTGGATGGGGACAGGGTCGGACCGGGGAGCTGTTTTTT	CASSVSQVGWGQGRTGELFF
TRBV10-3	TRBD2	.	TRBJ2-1	TGTGCCATCAGCGATAGCGGGGGGGCCGGTGAGCAGTTCTTC	CAISDSGGAGEQFF
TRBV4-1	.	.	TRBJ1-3	TGCGCCAGCAGCCAAGATGAGGGATTCGTCAATCCGGGGGACTCTGGAAACACCATATATTTT	CASSQDEGFVNPGDSGNTIYF
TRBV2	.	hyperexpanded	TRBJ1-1	TGTGCCAGCAGTATCGGCACTGAAGCTTTCTTT	CASSIGTEAFF
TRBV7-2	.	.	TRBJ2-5	TGTGCCAGCAGCTCGCTAGAGCAAGAGACCCAGTACTTC	CASSSLEQETQYF
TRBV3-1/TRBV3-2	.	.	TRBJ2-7	TGTGCCAGCAGCCTTGGAGGCAGCTACGAGCAATACTTC	CASSLGGSYEQYF
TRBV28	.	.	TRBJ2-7	TGTGCCAGCAAGGCCAGGGGAGACTACGAGCAGTACTTC	CASKARGDYEQYF
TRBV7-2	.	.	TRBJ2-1	TGTGCCAGCAGCTTATTACAAGGGGGTGAGCAGTTCTTC	CASSLLQGGEQFF
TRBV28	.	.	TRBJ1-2	TGTGCCAGCAGTGTCGTCAGGCAGGCGATCTATGGCTACACCTTC	CASSVVRQAIYGYTF
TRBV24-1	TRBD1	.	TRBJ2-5	TGTGCCACCAGCCTTGCCGGGACAGGGGCCGGAGAGACCCAGTACTTC	CATSLAGTGAGETQYF
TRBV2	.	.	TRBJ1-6	TGTGCCAGCAGTTACGGACAGCCGAATTCACCCCTCCACTTT	CASSYGQPNSPLHF
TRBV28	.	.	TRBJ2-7	TGTGCCAGCACCTATGCAGTGCCCTCCTACGAGCAGTACTTC	CASTYAVPSYEQYF
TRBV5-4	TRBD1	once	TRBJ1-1	TGTGCCAGCAGCTTGGACAGGGGGAGCACTGAAGCTTTCTTT	CASSLDRGSTEAFF
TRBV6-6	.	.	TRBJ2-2	TGTGCCAGCAGAACAGGGTCAGGGAACACCGGGGAGCTGTTTTTT	CASRTGSGNTGELFF
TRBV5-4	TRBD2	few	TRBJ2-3	TGTGCCAGCAGCTTGGGAGCGGGGGGGCCGGCAGATACGCAGTATTTT	CASSLGAGGPADTQYF
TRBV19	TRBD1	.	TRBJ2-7	TGTGCCAGTAGTATAGGAGGACAGGGGAAAGAGCAGTACTTC	CASSIGGQGKEQYF
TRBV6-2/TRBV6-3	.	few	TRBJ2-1	TGTGCCAGCAGTTACTCATACCGGGACTCACCTGGCCCCGAGCAGTTCTTC	CASSYSYRDSPGPEQFF
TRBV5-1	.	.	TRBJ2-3	TGCGCCAGCAGCTTGCTCGGATCTAGCACAGATACGCAGTATTTT	CASSLLGSSTDTQYF